The next 8 T cell receptor beta chains were all read from a single sample in a study of vaccination and CD4 T cells after COVID-19. No antigen has been assigned to these receptors. Documented time point: late sampling 161 to 241 days after vaccination in a few convalescent patients. As for treatment: approximately 9-day PBMC culture with coronavirus spike peptide pools or control peptides (ViraFEST assay). Cultured CD4+ T cell DNA underwent sequencing with the Oncomine TCR Beta short-read assay. TCRdb fed the PCR reads into MiXCR, producing one record per CDR3 protein. This sample has about 24,000 distinct CDR3 sequences, with about 31% found just once. The sample in question was CD4+ T cells from blood, cultured in vitro, obtained about 7 months after SARS-CoV-2 vaccination. The source of these receptors is a human donor who had recovered from COVID-19.

The chain has TRBV20-1 and TRBJ2-1; TRBD1 agrees at 7 bases. Trimming took 3 bases from V and 5 from J; bases not matched to a gene: 4. There are 13 residues in the CDR3. CDR1 and CDR2 (germline): DFQATT, SNEGSKA (reference sequence). The CDR3 DNA follows: TGCAGTGCTAGGACAGGGAGTCACAATGAGCAGTTCTTC. It encodes CSARTGSHNEQFF.

V and J are TRBV7-9 and TRBJ1-2; D remains unclear. The CDR3 contains 14 residues. V dropped 1 base and J dropped 4 bases, with 10 bases sitting between them. CDR1 is SEHNR and CDR2 is FQNEAQ in the germline V gene (reference sequence). CDR3 residues: CASSLDGSGYGYTF. DNA of the CDR3: TGTGCCAGCAGCTTAGATGGGTCTGGCTATGGCTACACCTTC.

This clonotype was counted only a few times. The chain has TRBV7-3 and TRBJ2-1; 11 positions match TRBD1. V lost 2 bases to trimming and J lost 6 bases; unmatched junction nucleotides: 3. CDR1 is SGHTA and CDR2 is FQGTGA in the germline V gene. CDR3 length equals 15 residues. CDR3 sequence: CASSLGQGARNEQFF. CDR3 nucleotide sequence: TGTGCCAGCAGCTTAGGACAGGGGGCACGCAATGAGCAGTTCTTC.

J is TRBJ1-2 and V is TRBV6-9; weak D call: TRBD1 (5 bases). The CDR3 loop spans 11 amino acids. Per the germline V gene, CDR1 is MNHGY and CDR2 is SVAAGI. The V gene lost 10 bases and the J gene lost 9 bases, with 15 bases spanning the gap. The CDR3 is CAKGPGNRYTF. The DNA for the CDR3 is TGTGCCAAGGGGCCAGGGAATCGCTACACCTTC.

The chain links TRBV7-2 to TRBJ2-1; TRBD1 aligns across 7 bases. The trim removed 3 bases at V and 3 bases at J, leaving 5 bases unmatched. This CDR3 is 15 amino acids long. Per germline, CDR1 SGHTA and CDR2 FQGNSA. The CDR3 reads CASSLTDRFYNEQFF. The CDR3 region has the DNA TGTGCCAGCAGCTTGACGGACAGGTTCTACAATGAGCAGTTCTTC.

The chain employs TRBV6-5 and TRBJ2-1; D not resolved. Germline-derived CDR1 and CDR2 are MNHEY and SVGAGI. This CDR3 region has 13 residues. Trimming pared 0 bases from V and 7 bases from J, leaving 7 bases between. DNA for the CDR3: TGTGCCAGCAGTTACTCGACCGGAAATGAGCAGTTCTTC. Translated, it gives CASSYSTGNEQFF.

The chain links TRBV6-1 to TRBJ2-1; D remains unclear. V dropped 5 bases and J dropped 3 bases, with 8 bases sitting between them. CDR1 is MNHNS and CDR2 is SASEGT in the germline V gene. The CDR3 has 13 amino acids. Written as DNA, the CDR3 is TGTGCCAGCAGTCAGGACGGCTACAATGAGCAGTTCTTC. Protein sequence: CASSQDGYNEQFF.

J is TRBJ2-3 and V is TRBV6-2 or TRBV6-3; D is perhaps TRBD2 (5 bases). Trimming shortened V by 5 bases and J by 2 bases, and 14 bases separated the two germline ends. There are 15 residues in the CDR3. Germline V gives CDR1 MNHEY, CDR2 SVGEGT. CDR3 amino acids: CASSAGWEHTDTQYF. CDR3 nucleotides: TGTGCCAGCAGTGCGGGCTGGGAGCACACAGATACGCAGTATTTT.